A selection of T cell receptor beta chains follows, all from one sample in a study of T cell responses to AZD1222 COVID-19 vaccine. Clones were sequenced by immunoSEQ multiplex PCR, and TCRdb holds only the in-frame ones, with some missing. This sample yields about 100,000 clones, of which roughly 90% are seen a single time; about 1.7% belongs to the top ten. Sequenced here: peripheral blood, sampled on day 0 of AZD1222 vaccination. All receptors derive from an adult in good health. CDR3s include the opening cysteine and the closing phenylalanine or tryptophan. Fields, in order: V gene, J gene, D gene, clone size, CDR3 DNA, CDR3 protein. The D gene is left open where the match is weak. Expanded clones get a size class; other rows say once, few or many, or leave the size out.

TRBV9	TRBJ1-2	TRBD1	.	TGTGCCAGCAGCGCCGGGGACAGGTCCGCCTATGGCTACACCTTC	CASSAGDRSAYGYTF
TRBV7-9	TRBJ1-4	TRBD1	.	TGTGCCAGCAGCCCCCGGACAGGGTATAATGAAAAACTGTTTTTT	CASSPRTGYNEKLFF
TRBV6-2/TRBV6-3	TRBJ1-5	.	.	TGTGCCAGCAGTTTCTCCGGGACACCGTTTCAGCATTTT	CASSFSGTPFQHF
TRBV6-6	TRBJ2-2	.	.	TGTGCCAGCAGTCCCACCCCACAGGGTGGGACCGGGGAGCTGTTTTTT	CASSPTPQGGTGELFF
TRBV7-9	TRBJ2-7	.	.	TGTGCCAGCAGCTTAACTTTGACCTACGAGCAGTACTTC	CASSLTLTYEQYF
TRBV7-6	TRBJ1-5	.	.	TGTGCCAGCAGCTTAATGACAGGCGGTGATCAGCCCCAGCATTTT	CASSLMTGGDQPQHF
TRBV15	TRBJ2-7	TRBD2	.	TGTGCCACCAGCAGGCGCGAGTTGGGACTAGCGGGAGGCTACGAGCAGTACTTC	CATSRRELGLAGGYEQYF
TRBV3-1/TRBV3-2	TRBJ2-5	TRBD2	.	TGTGCCAGCAGCCCCCCTAGCGGGAGTGGGGAGACCCAGTACTTC	CASSPPSGSGETQYF
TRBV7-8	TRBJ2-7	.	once	TGTGCCAGCAGCTTGTCCCTGGACTACGAGCAGTACTTC	CASSLSLDYEQYF
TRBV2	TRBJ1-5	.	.	TGTGCCAGCAGTTACCCGGGCAATAGCAATCAGCCCCAGCATTTT	CASSYPGNSNQPQHF
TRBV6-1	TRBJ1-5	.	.	TGTGCCAGCAGTGACGAGAGATGGAGCAATCAGCCCCAGCATTTT	CASSDERWSNQPQHF
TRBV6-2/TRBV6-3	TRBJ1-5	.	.	TGTGCCAGCAGCTCGGACAGTTTCAATCAGCCCCAGCATTTT	CASSSDSFNQPQHF
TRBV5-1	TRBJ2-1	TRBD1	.	TGCGCCAGCATTCAAGGGACAGGGGTCTACAATGAGCAGTTCTTC	CASIQGTGVYNEQFF
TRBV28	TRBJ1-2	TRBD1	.	TGTGCCAGCAGTTCAGGGGGGGACAACTATGGCTACACCTTC	CASSSGGDNYGYTF
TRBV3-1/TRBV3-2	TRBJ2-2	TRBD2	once	TGTGCCAGCAGCCCTATTTTGACTAGCGGGAGGCCCCGAGACACCGGGGAGCTGTTTTTT	CASSPILTSGRPRDTGELFF
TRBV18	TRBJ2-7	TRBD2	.	TGTGCCAGCTCACCACCGCGTAGCGGGAGGGCTTACGAGCAGTACTTC	CASSPPRSGRAYEQYF
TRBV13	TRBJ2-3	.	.	TGTGCCAGCAGCGGAGATGGTTACACAGATACGCAGTATTTT	CASSGDGYTDTQYF
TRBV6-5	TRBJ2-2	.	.	TGTGCCAGCAGACCACAAGCGAACACCGGGGAGCTGTTTTTT	CASRPQANTGELFF
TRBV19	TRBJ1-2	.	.	TGTGCCAGTAGCCGAGCCCCCCGGAATCACTATGGCTACACCTTC	CASSRAPRNHYGYTF
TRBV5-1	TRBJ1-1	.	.	TGCGCCAGCAGCCCGGCAACGGGACATCCGGAGCCTGAAGCTTTCTTT	CASSPATGHPEPEAFF
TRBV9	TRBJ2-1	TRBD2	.	TGTGCCAGCAGCCTCGTTCCGCGGGAGGGCTCCTACAATGAGCAGTTCTTC	CASSLVPREGSYNEQFF
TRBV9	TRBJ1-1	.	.	TGTGCCAGCAGCGTAGCAGGGTACACTGAAGCTTTCTTT	CASSVAGYTEAFF
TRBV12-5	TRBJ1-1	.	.	TGTGCTAGTGGCCGGCGGGGGGACTTCACTGAAGCTTTCTTT	CASGRRGDFTEAFF
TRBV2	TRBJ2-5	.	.	TGTGCCAGTACTAGGGAGGAGACCCAGTACTTC	CASTREETQYF
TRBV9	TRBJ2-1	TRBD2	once	TGTGCCAGCAGCACAGGGACTAGCGGCTACAATGAGCAGTTCTTC	CASSTGTSGYNEQFF
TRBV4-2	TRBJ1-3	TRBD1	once	TGTGCCAGCAGCCAAGGGGGGACAGGGATTGGAAACACCATATATTTT	CASSQGGTGIGNTIYF
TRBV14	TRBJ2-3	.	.	TGTGCCAGCAGGAACTTGCGGACAGCGATCACAGATACGCAGTATTTT	CASRNLRTAITDTQYF
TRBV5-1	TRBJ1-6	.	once	TGCGCCAGCTTCTCTGGGGAGGATAATTCACCCCTCCACTTT	CASFSGEDNSPLHF
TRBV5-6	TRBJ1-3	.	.	TGTGCCAGCAGCACGGGACGGCTATACTCTGGAAACACCATATATTTT	CASSTGRLYSGNTIYF
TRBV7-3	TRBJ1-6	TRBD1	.	TGTGCCAGCAGTTACAGGGGGCTGGGTAATTCACCCCTCCACTTT	CASSYRGLGNSPLHF
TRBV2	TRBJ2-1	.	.	TGTGCCAGCAGCCGGTCCGGCAACGGTGAGCAGTTCTTC	CASSRSGNGEQFF
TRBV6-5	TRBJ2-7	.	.	TGTGCCAGCAGGGTAGACAAGGTGGAGTACTTC	CASRVDKVEYF
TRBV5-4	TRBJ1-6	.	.	TGTGCCAGCAGCGCAGGGGAGCAGATAGGTTCACCCCTCCACTTT	CASSAGEQIGSPLHF
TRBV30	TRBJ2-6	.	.	TGTGCCTGGAAGTCTGGGGCCAACGTCCTGACTTTC	CAWKSGANVLTF
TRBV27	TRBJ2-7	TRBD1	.	TGTGCCAGCAGTATCGACAGGGGTTCCTACGAGCAGTACTTC	CASSIDRGSYEQYF
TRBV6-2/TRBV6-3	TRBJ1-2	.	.	TGTGCCAGCAGCCCCACAGGGCCCTATGGCTACACCTTC	CASSPTGPYGYTF
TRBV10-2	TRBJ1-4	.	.	TGCGCCAGCAGGGACAATGAAAAACTGTTTTTT	CASRDNEKLFF